This T cell receptor (beta chain) was retrieved from a study of T cells after yellow fever vaccination. This clonotype was counted at least ten times. Its antigen is unknown. The study's findings and limits: It was a weaker secondary response, yet one that peaked faster, at day 5 versus 15. Most primary-vaccination clones reappeared after the booster (approximately 96% CD4, around 88% CD8).

A universal primer site and UMIs were added as TCR cDNA was made by 5'RACE template switching. TCRdb processed the 5' RACE reads anew with MiXCR; each CDR3 protein has one entry. This table holds around 340,000 distinct CDR3 sequences, 8.7% found once. The clonotype originates from a man aged 18 to 35 who received the YFV17D yellow fever vaccine. Sequencing was performed on PBMCs, taken on the day of the first yellow fever vaccination.

In DNA, the CDR3 is TGTGCCAGCAGCCCAGGTTTGATCATTTCCGACACTGAAGCTTTCTTT. Protein sequence: CASSPGLIISDTEAFF. The chain links TRBV7-9 to TRBJ1-1; D call uncertain. V shed 5 bases and J shed 3 bases, with 19 bases lying between them. The CDR3 is made up of 16 amino acids. Germline V gene sequence: CDR1 SEHNR, CDR2 FQNEAQ (reference sequence).